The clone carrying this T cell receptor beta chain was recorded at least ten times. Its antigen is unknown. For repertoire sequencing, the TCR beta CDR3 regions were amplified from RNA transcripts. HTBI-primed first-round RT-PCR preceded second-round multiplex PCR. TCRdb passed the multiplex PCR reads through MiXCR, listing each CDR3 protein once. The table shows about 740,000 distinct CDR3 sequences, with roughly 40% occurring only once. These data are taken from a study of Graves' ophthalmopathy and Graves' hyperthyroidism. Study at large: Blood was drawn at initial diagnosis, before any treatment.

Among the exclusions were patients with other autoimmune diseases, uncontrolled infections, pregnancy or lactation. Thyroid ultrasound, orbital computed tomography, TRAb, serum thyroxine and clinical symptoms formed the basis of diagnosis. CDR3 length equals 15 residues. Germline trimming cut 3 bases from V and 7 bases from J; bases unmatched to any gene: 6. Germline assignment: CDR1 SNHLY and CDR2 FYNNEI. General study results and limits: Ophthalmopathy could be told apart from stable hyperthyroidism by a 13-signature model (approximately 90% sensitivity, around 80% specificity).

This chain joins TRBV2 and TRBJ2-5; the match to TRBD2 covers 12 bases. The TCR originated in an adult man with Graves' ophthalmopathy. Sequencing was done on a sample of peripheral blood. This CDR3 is CASSELAGGPGTQYF. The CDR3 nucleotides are TGTGCCAGCAGTGAGCTAGCGGGGGGGCCCGGGACCCAGTACTTC.